Each of the 12 T cell receptor beta chains below was sequenced from the same sample in a study of OX40 agonist ivuxolimab in advanced cancers. Only in-frame clones appear in the TCRdb table, and some are missing; sequencing was by immunoSEQ multiplex PCR. In the table there are tens of thousands of clones, more than 75% of which are singletons. The material sequenced was CD4+ or CD8+ T cells sorted from blood, taken in a trial of the OX40 agonist ivuxolimab. The receptor set was obtained from an adult with an advanced solid tumor such as melanoma, head and neck, liver or kidney cancer.

This clone appeared a single time. The chain carries TRBV5-5 and TRBJ2-2; D is ambiguous. The CDR3 is 14 residues long. V lost 2 bases, J lost 3 bases, and 8 bases lay in between. Per the germline V gene, CDR1 is SGHKS and CDR2 is YYEKEE (reference sequence). The CDR3 DNA reads as TGTGCCAGCAGCTTCTGGTTGGACACCGGGGAGCTGTTTTTT. Its protein product is CASSFWLDTGELFF.

The CDR3, as DNA: TGTGCCAGCAGGGATAGAGGACAGGGGACTGGAAACACCATATATTTT. It specifies CASRDRGQGTGNTIYF. This chain uses TRBV25-1 with TRBJ1-3; 9 bases are shared with TRBD1. The CDR3 length is 16 residues. V lost 6 bases, J lost 2 bases, and 8 bases stayed unmatched. CDR1 is MGHDK, CDR2 SYGVNS, per germline.

The rearrangement uses TRBV19 and TRBJ2-5, with 9 bases aligning to TRBD2. Germline V gene sequence: CDR1 LNHDA, CDR2 SQIVND (reference sequence). J lost 4 bases, V lost 6 bases, and 12 bases had no gene match. The CDR3 is made up of 16 amino acids. In DNA form, the CDR3 reads TGTGCCAGTAGCCCTGGGTGGCTAGCGGGGATAGAGACCCAGTACTTC. The encoded protein is CASSPGWLAGIETQYF.

The chain joins TRBV6-5 to TRBJ2-3, with 12 bases that match TRBD2. This CDR3 comprises 14 residues. CDR1 MNHEY and CDR2 SVGAGI come from the germline V gene. After removal of 4 bases from V and 4 bases from J, the junction contained 0 bases not matched to a gene. As DNA, the CDR3 is TGTGCCAGCAGTTGGACTAGCGGGGCAGATACGCAGTATTTT. It is translated as CASSWTSGADTQYF.

Only one count was recorded for this clone. The rearrangement joins TRBV21-1 to TRBJ2-7; the table's D call of TRBD2 was not tested on the DNA. TRBV21-1 is a pseudogene. The CDR3 spans 11 residues. CDR3 nucleotide sequence: TGTGCCAGCCCCTGGGGGGGCGAGCAGTACTTC. It codes for CASPWGGEQYF.

This chain links TRBV7-9 with TRBJ2-2; no clear D. This CDR3 spans 16 amino acids. CDR1 and CDR2 from the germline V gene are SEHNR and FQNEAQ (reference sequence). V was shortened by 0 bases and J by 1 base, with 9 bases between the two germline ends. The CDR3 spells CASSLARSGNTGELFF. DNA of the CDR3: TGTGCCAGCAGCTTAGCGCGTTCCGGGAACACCGGGGAGCTGTTTTTT.

The CDR3 DNA follows: TGTGCCAGCAGTCCCGGACAGCTCACCGGGGAGCTGTTTTTT. This encodes CASSPGQLTGELFF. The chain employs TRBV28 and TRBJ2-2; D possibly corresponds to TRBD1 (6 bases). V was cut by 5 bases and J by 4 bases, with 11 bases left in between. CDR3 size: 14 residues. Germline V gene lookup returns CDR1 MDHEN and CDR2 SYDVKM.

The chain uses TRBV7-3 and TRBJ2-2; 7 positions agree with TRBD2. Germline values: CDR1 SGHTA, CDR2 FQGTGA. The CDR3 is 14 amino acids. The J segment lost 6 bases and the V segment lost 5 bases, leaving 6 bases of the junction unmatched. The DNA of the CDR3 is TGTGCCAGCAGCCCCGGCCGGGGGGCCGGGGAGCTGTTTTTT. Its translation is CASSPGRGAGELFF.

With respect to this clone: Germline and junction disagree at one end, which may indicate a read error. This sequence joins TRBV4-2 and TRBJ1-4; 8 bases agree with TRBD1. The CDR3 loop spans 17 amino acids. The germline V gene has CDR1 LGHNA and CDR2 YNFKEQ. CDR3 nucleotide sequence: TGTGCCAGCAGTCAAGATCCAGGGGGCCTAACTAATGAAAAACTGTTTTTT. Protein sequence: CASSQDPGGLTNEKLFF.

The DNA for the CDR3 is TGTGCCAGCTCGCTAGCGGGCGGGCCGACAGATACGCAGTATTTT. It is translated as CASSLAGGPTDTQYF. V usage is TRBV6-1 and J usage is TRBJ2-3, with 8 bases that match TRBD2. Germline V CDR1 and CDR2: MNHNS, SASEGT. V shed 8 bases, J shed 3 bases, and the junction held 10 bases outside the gene matches. The CDR3 has 15 residues.

The rearrangement uses TRBV21-1 and TRBJ2-3; TRBD2 reflects the table's D call only, with no check against the DNA. TRBV21-1 is a pseudogene segment. The CDR3 loop spans 14 amino acids. The CDR3 DNA reads TGTGCCATCGTGGAGCGGCGTACAAGAGATACGCAGTATTTT. Its translation is CAIVERRTRDTQYF.

The chain couples TRBV27 to TRBJ2-1, with 10 bases lining up with TRBD1. This CDR3 region has 15 residues. The V and J ends lost 7 bases and 4 bases, in that order; junction bases with no gene match: 7. The V gene's germline CDR1 is MNHEY and CDR2 SMNVEV (reference sequence). The CDR3 sequence is CASNYGQGGYNEQFF. In nucleotides, the CDR3 is TGTGCCAGCAATTACGGACAGGGGGGGTACAATGAGCAGTTCTTC.